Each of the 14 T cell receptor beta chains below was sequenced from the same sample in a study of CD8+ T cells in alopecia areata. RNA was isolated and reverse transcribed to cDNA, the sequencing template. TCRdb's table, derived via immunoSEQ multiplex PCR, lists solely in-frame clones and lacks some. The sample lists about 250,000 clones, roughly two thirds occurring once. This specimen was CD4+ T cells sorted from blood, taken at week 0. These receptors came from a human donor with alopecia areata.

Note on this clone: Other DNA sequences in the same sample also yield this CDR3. The CDR3 region is CAWGQYNSPLHF. The CDR3 DNA follows: TGTGCCTGGGGACAGTATAATTCACCCCTCCACTTT. The genes are TRBV30 and TRBJ1-6; D might be TRBD1 (6 bases). CDR1 is GTSNPN and CDR2 is SVGIG in the germline V gene (reference sequence). Trimming stripped 5 bases from V and 4 bases from J, with 6 bases between. The CDR3 has 12 residues.

Here the CDR3 reads CASSKIGQSPHQPQHF. CDR3 sequence (DNA): TGTGCCAGCAGCAAAATCGGGCAGTCCCCGCATCAGCCCCAGCATTTT. This chain connects TRBV5-6 to TRBJ1-5; D not resolved. In germline, CDR1 is SGHDT, CDR2 YYEEEE. CDR3 length: 16 residues. The V and J ends lost 4 bases and 5 bases respectively, with 19 bases between them.

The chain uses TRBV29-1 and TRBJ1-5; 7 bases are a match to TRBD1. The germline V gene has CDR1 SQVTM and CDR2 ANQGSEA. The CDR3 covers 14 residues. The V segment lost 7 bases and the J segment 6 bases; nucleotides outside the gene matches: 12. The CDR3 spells CSARTGLSSQPQHF. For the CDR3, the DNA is TGCAGCGCCAGGACAGGACTTTCGTCTCAGCCCCAGCATTTT. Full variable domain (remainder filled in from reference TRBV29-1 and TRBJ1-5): SAVISQKPSRDICQRGTSLTIQCQVDSQVTMMFWYRQQPGQSLTLIATANQGSEATYESGFVIDKFPISRPNLTFSTLTVSNMSPEDSSIYLCSARTGLSSQPQHFGDGTRLSIL.

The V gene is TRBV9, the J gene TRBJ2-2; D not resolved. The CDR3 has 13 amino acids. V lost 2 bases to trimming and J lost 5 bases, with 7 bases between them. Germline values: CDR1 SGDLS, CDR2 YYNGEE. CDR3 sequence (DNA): TGTGCCAGCAGCGTGTGGGGAACCGGGGAGCTGTTTTTT. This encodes CASSVWGTGELFF.

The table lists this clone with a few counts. The CDR3 loop is CASSVGTFTDTQYF. In DNA, the CDR3 is TGTGCCAGCAGTGTAGGGACATTCACAGATACGCAGTATTTT. V is TRBV2 and J is TRBJ2-3; tentative D call: TRBD1 (6 bases). V was cut by 4 bases and J by 2 bases, with 10 bases left in between. The CDR3 length is 14 residues. The V gene's germline CDR1 is SNHLY and CDR2 FYNNEI.

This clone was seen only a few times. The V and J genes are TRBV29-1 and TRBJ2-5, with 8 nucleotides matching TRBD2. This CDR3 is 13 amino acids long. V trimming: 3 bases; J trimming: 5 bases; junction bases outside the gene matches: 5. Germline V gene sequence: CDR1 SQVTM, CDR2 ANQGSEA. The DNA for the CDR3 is TGCAGCGTTGAGCGGGGGGCAATGGAGACCCAGTACTTC. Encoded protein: CSVERGAMETQYF.

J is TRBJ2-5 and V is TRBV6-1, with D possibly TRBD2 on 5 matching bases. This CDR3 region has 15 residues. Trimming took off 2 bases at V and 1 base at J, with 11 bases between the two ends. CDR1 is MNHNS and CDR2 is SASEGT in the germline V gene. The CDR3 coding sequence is TGTGCCAGCAGTGAAATACGGGGTATCCAAGAGACCCAGTACTTC. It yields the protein CASSEIRGIQETQYF.

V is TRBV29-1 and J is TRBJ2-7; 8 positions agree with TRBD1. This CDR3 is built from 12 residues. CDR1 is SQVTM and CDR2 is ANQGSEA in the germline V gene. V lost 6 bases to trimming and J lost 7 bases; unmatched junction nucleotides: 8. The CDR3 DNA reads TGCAGCGTACCAGGGGGCTGGGGTGAGCAGTACTTC. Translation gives CSVPGGWGEQYF.

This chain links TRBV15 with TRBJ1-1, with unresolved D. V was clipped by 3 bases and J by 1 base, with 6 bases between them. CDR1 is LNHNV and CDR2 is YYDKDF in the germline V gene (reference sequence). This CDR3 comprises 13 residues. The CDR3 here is CATSRRANTEAFF. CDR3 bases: TGTGCCACCAGCAGGAGGGCGAACACTGAAGCTTTCTTT.

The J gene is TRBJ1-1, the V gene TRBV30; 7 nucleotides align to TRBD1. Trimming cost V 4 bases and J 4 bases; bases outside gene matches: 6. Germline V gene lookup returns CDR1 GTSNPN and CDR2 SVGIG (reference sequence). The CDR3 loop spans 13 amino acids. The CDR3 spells CAWTRQGGTEAFF. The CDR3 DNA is TGTGCCTGGACCCGTCAGGGGGGCACTGAAGCTTTCTTT. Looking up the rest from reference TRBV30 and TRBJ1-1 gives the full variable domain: SQTIHQWPATLVQPVGSPLSLECTVEGTSNPNLYWYRQAAGRGLQLLFYSVGIGQISSEVPQNLSASRPQDRQFILSSKKLLLSDSGFYLCAWTRQGGTEAFFGQGTRLTVV.

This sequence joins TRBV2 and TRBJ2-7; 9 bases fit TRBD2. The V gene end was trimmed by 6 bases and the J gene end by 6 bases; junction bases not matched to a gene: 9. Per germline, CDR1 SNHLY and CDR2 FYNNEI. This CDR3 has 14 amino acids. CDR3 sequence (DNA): TGTGCCAGCAGCCGACCGGGACTAGCCGTCGAGCAGTACTTC. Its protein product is CASSRPGLAVEQYF. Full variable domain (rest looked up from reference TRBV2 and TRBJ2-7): EPEVTQTPSHQVTQMGQEVILRCVPISNHLYFYWYRQILGQKVEFLVSFYNNEISEKSEIFDDQFSVERPDGSNFTLKIRSTKLEDSAMYFCASSRPGLAVEQYFGPGTRLTVT.

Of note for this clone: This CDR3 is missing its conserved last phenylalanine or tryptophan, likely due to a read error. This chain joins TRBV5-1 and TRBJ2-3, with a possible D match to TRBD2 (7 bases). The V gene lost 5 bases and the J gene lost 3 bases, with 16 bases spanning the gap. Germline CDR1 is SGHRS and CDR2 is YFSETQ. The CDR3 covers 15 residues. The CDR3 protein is CASRFVGGPTDTQYS. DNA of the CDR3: TGCGCCAGCAGATTTGTGGGGGGGCCGACAGATACGCAGTATTCT.

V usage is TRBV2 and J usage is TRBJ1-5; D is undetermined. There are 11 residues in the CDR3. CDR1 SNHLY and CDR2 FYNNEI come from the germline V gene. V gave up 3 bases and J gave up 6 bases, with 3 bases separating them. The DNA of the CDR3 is TGTGCCAGCAGTGACGGTCAGCCCCAGCATTTT. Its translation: CASSDGQPQHF.

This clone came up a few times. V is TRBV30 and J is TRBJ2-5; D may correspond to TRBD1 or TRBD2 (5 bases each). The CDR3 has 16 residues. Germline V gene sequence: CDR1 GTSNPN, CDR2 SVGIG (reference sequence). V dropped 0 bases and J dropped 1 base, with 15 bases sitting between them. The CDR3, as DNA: TGTGCCTGGAGTGTATTAGTTGGGGGTCCCCAAGAGACCCAGTACTTC. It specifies CAWSVLVGGPQETQYF.